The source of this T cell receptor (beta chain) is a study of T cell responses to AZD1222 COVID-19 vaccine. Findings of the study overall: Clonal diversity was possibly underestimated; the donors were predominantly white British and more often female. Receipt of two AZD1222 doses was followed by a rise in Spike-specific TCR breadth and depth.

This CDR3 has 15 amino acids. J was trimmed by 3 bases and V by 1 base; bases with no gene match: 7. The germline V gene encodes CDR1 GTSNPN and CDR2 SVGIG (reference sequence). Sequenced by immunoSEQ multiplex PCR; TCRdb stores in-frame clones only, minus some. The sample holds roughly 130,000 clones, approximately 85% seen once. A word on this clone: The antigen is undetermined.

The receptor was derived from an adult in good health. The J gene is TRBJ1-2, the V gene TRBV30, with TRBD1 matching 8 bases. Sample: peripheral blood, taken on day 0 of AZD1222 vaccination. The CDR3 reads CAWSDPGQAHYGYTF. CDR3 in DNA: TGTGCCTGGAGTGATCCGGGACAGGCCCACTATGGCTACACCTTC.